In its sample, the clone carrying this T cell receptor beta chain is medium-sized. Its matching antigen is unknown. TCRdb ran MiXCR on the 5' RACE reads and lists one entry per CDR3 protein. The sample has some 1,500 distinct CDR3 sequences, around 21% seen once. V gave up 0 bases and J gave up 5 bases; unmatched junction bases: 8. The CDR3 has 18 amino acids. Germline assignment: CDR1 SGHRS and CDR2 YFSETQ. Time point: sample taken at primary tumor resection. Samples came from 72 TRACERx patients with untreated early-stage lung cancer. Sequencing covered unsorted whole RNA taken from tumor, nontumor lung or frozen PBMC. This sample is part of a study of spatial heterogeneity in lung cancer. Study-level points and caveats: Counts of ubiquitous and regional expanded TCRs tracked ubiquitous and regional nonsynonymous mutations, respectively. Coverage was estimated at about 7% of tumor T cells for alpha chains and approximately 12% for beta chains. Tracking of tumor mutation counts was seen in expanded intratumoral alpha and beta TCR counts.

This chain connects TRBV5-1 to TRBJ2-1; 13 bases fit TRBD2. The sequencing here drew on lung tumor tissue, taken at surgery. The TCR comes from a male donor with early-stage non-small cell lung cancer. This chain's CDR3 is CASSLAWTGLAGNNEQFF. CDR3 DNA: TGCGCCAGCAGCTTGGCCTGGACGGGACTAGCGGGGAACAATGAGCAGTTCTTC. Full variable domain (rest looked up from reference TRBV5-1 and TRBJ2-1): KAGVTQTPRYLIKTRGQQVTLSCSPISGHRSVSWYQQTPGQGLQFLFEYFSETQRNKGNFPGRFSGRQFSNSRSEMNVSTLELGDSALYLCASSLAWTGLAGNNEQFFGPGTRLTVL.